This T cell receptor beta chain derives from a study of patients and donors after allogeneic stem cell transplantation. The germline V gene encodes CDR1 SQVTM and CDR2 ANQGSEA. The CDR3 is made up of 15 amino acids. V dropped 3 bases and J dropped 1; count of bases not matched to a gene: 8. In TCRdb, the RT-PCR reads were re-called with MiXCR into one record per CDR3 protein. The sample includes fewer than 60,000 distinct CDR3 sequences, less than 15% of them seen just once. The specimen sequenced was blood, either unsorted or a sorted T cell fraction (not recorded which). The source is a human donor who was either an allogeneic HSCT recipient or a stem cell or donor lymphocyte infusion donor (not recorded which). It is not recorded whose cells these are; they may come from a transplant donor. The chain couples TRBV29-1 to TRBJ2-7; the match to TRBD1 covers 8 bases. In DNA, the CDR3 is TGCAGCGTTGATGAGCCGGGACAGGAATCCTACGAGCAGTACTTC. The encoded protein is CSVDEPGQESYEQYF.